This T cell receptor (beta chain) was captured by sequencing in a study of molecular identifiers for immune sequencing clone quantification. Each CDR3 protein is one row after TCRdb ran MiXCR on the PCR reads. The sample lists approximately 90,000 distinct CDR3 sequences, 20% to 25% seen once, with under 1% in the top ten. This clonotype was observed many times. Sequencing used naive CD8+ T cells from blood, with Jurkat cell RNA spiked in. Documented subset: FACS-sorted CD8+CD4-CCR7+CD45RA+ naive T cells. This sequence was found in a human donor in good health. Some libraries in this study had Jurkat cell RNA spiked in.

The CDR3 DNA follows: TGTGCCAGCAGTTTTTTGAACGGAGATGCCAATGAGCAGTTCTTC. It specifies CASSFLNGDANEQFF. The chain recombines TRBV28 with TRBJ2-1, with D unresolved. The CDR3 is 15 amino acids. Germline assignment: CDR1 MDHEN and CDR2 SYDVKM. The V end lost 3 bases, the J end lost 6 bases, and 15 bases lay between the germline ends.